This T cell receptor beta chain was sequenced for a study of blood T cells in healthy people across ages. Next came a second PCR, run for roughly 6 to 11 cycles, which used a sample-barcoded 5' primer along with a J-beta primer mix. TCRdb reanalysed the 5' RACE reads using MiXCR and keeps one entry per CDR3 protein. The sample has about 1.4 million distinct CDR3 sequences, approximately 60% seen once. With 6 bases clipped from V and 7 bases from J, the junction kept 11 bases outside the gene matches. The CDR3 totals 14 residues. Sequenced material: blood. The sequence came from a man aged 18 to 35 in good health. The rearrangement uses TRBV12-3 or TRBV12-4 and TRBJ1-2; 7 bases are shared with TRBD1. CDR3 sequence: CASSQETGDSGYTF. In DNA form, the CDR3 reads TGTGCCAGCAGCCAGGAAACAGGGGACAGTGGCTACACCTTC.